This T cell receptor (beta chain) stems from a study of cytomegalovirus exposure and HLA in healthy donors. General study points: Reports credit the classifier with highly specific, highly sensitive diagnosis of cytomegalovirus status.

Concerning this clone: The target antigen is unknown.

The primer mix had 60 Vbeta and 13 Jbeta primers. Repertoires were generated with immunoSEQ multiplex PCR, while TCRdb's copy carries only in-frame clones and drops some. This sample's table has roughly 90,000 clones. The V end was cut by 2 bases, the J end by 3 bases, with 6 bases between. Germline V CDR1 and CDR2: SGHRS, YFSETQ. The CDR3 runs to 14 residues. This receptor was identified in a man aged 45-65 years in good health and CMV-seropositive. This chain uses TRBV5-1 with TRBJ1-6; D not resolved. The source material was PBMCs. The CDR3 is CASSFGVYNSPLHF. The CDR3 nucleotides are TGCGCCAGCAGCTTCGGGGTCTATAATTCACCCCTCCACTTT.